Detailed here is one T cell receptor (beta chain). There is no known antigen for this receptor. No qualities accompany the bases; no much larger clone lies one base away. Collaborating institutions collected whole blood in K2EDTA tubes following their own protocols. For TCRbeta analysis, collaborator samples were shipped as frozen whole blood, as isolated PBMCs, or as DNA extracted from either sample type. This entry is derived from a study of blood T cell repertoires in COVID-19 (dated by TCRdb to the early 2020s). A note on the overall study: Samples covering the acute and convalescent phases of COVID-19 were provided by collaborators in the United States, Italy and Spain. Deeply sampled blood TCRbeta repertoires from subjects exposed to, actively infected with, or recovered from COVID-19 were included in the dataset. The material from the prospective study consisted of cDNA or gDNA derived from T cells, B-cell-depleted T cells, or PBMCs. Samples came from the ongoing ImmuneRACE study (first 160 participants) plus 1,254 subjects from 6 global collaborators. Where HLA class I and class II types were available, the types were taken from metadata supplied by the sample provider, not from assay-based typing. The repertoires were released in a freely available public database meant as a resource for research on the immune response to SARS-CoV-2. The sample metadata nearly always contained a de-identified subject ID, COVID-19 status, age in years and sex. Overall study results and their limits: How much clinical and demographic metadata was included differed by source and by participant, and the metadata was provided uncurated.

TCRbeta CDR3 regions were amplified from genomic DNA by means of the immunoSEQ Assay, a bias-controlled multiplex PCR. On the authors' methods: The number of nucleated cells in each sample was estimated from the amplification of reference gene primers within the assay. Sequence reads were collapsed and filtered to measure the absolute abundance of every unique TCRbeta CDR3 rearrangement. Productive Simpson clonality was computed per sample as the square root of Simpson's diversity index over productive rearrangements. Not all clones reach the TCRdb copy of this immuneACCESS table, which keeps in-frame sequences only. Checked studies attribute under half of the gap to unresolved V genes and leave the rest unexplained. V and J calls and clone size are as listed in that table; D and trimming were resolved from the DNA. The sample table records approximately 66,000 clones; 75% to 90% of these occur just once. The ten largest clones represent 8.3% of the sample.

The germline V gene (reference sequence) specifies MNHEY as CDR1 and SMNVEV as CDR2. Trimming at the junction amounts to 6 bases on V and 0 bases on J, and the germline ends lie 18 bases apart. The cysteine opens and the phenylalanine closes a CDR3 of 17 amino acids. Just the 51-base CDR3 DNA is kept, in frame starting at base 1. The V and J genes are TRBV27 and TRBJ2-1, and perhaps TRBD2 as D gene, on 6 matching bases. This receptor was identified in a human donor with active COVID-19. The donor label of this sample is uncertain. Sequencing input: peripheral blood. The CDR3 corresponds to CASRISAGGASYNEQFF. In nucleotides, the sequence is TGTGCCAGCAGAATATCCGCCGGGGGTGCCTCCTACAATGAGCAGTTCTTC.